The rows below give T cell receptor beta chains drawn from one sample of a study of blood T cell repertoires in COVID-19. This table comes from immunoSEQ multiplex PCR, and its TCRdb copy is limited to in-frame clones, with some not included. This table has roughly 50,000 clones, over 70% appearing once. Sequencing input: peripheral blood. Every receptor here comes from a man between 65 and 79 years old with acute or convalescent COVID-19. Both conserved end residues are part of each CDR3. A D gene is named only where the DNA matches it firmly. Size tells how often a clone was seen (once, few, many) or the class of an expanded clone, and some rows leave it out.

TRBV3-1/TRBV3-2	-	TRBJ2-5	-	CASSQVIMETQYF	TGTGCCAGCAGCCAAGTAATAATGGAGACCCAGTACTTC
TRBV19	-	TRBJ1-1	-	CASSISGNTEAFF	TGTGCCAGTAGTATCAGCGGGAACACTGAAGCTTTCTTT
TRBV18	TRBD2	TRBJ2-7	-	CASSPTSGTYEQYF	TGTGCCAGCTCCCCAACTAGCGGGACCTACGAGCAGTACTTC
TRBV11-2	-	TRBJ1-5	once	CASSLDTGWNNQPQHF	TGTGCCAGCAGCTTAGATACGGGTTGGAACAATCAGCCCCAGCATTTT
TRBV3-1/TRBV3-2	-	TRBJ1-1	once	CASSQGRGEAFF	TGTGCCAGCAGCCAAGGCAGGGGTGAAGCTTTCTTT
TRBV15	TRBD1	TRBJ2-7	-	CATSETGATEQYF	TGTGCCACCAGCGAAACAGGGGCCACCGAGCAGTACTTC
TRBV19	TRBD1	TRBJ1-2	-	CASSMAVGQVAIYGYTF	TGTGCCAGTAGTATGGCCGTAGGACAGGTCGCGATCTATGGCTACACCTTC
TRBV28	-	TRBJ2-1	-	CASSPGGGKYNEQFF	TGTGCCAGCAGTCCGGGGGGCGGGAAATACAATGAGCAGTTCTTC
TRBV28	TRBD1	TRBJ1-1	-	CASSKPGGLGAFF	TGTGCCAGCAGTAAACCAGGGGGCCTTGGAGCTTTCTTT
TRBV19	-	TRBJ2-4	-	CASSGQTEAKNIQYF	TGTGCCAGTAGCGGACAGACCGAAGCCAAAAACATTCAGTACTTC
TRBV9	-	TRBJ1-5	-	CASSANPQGSQPQHF	TGTGCCAGCAGCGCCAACCCGCAGGGAAGTCAGCCCCAGCATTTT
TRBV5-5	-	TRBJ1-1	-	CASSFSWQLNTEAFF	TGTGCCAGCAGCTTTTCGTGGCAGTTGAACACTGAAGCTTTCTTT
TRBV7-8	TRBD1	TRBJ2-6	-	CASSLNNRGLSGANVLTF	TGTGCCAGCAGCTTAAACAACAGGGGGCTCTCTGGGGCCAACGTCCTGACTTTC
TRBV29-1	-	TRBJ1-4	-	CSVDPGPLGLFF	TGCAGCGTTGATCCCGGTCCTTTGGGCCTGTTTTTT
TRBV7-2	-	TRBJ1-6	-	CASSLGPGYSPLHF	TGTGCCAGCAGCTTAGGTCCGGGTTATTCACCCCTCCACTTT
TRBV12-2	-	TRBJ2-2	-	CASRPEKGELSPGELFF	TGTGCAAGTCGCCCGGAAAAGGGGGAATTGTCTCCCGGGGAGCTGTTTTTT
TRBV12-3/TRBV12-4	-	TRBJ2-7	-	CASSLARAIEQYF	TGTGCCAGCAGTTTAGCCAGGGCCATCGAGCAGTACTTC
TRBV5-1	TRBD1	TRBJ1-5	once	CASSLGQGDQPQHF	TGCGCCAGCAGCTTGGGACAGGGTGATCAGCCCCAGCATTTT
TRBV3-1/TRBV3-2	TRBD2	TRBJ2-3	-	CASSQTSGRGSTQYF	TGTGCCAGCAGCCAAACTAGCGGGAGAGGAAGTACGCAGTATTTT
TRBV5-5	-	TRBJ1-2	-	CASSSVGPANYGYTF	TGTGCCAGCAGCTCGGTTGGTCCCGCTAACTATGGCTACACCTTC
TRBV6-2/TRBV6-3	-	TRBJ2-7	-	CASSTTSPYEQYF	TGTGCCAGCAGTACGACTAGTCCCTACGAGCAGTACTTC
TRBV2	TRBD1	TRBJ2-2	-	CASTEGTGNTGELFF	TGTGCCAGCACCGAGGGGACAGGGAACACCGGGGAGCTGTTTTTT
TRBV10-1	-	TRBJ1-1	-	CASSEKPNTEAFF	TGCGCCAGCAGTGAGAAGCCGAACACTGAAGCTTTCTTT
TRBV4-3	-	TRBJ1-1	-	CASSQDPQGEGTEAFF	TGCGCCAGCAGCCAAGATCCACAGGGTGAGGGCACTGAAGCTTTCTTT
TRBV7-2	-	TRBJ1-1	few	CASTLPPTEAFF	TGTGCCAGCACCCTCCCCCCCACTGAAGCTTTCTTT
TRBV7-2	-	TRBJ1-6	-	CASTPGGAYNSPLHF	TGTGCCAGCACCCCTGGGGGGGCCTATAATTCACCCCTCCACTTT
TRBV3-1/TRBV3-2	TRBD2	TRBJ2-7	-	CASSQKTSGVSYEQYF	TGTGCCAGCAGCCAGAAGACTAGCGGGGTTTCCTACGAGCAGTACTTC
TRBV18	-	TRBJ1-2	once	CASSPGGGFDSYGYTF	TGTGCCAGCTCACCTGGGGGGGGTTTCGACTCCTATGGCTACACCTTC
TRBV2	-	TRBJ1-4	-	CASSEVGAFNEKLFF	TGTGCCAGCAGTGAAGTCGGAGCCTTCAATGAAAAACTGTTTTTT
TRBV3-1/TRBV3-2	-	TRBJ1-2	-	CASSLQGNYGYTF	TGTGCCAGCAGCCTACAGGGAAACTATGGCTACACCTTC
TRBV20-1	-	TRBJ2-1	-	CSARDEVSRVF	TGCAGTGCTAGAGATGAAGTAAGCAGGGTCTTC
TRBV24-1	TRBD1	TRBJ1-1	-	CATSDGTGGTEAFF	TGTGCCACCAGTGATGGAACAGGGGGCACTGAAGCTTTCTTT
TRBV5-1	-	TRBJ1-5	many	CASSLGQASNQPQHF	TGCGCCAGCAGCTTGGGTCAGGCTAGCAATCAGCCCCAGCATTTT
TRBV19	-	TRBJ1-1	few	CASSIRGLNTEAFF	TGTGCCAGTAGTATAAGAGGGCTGAACACTGAAGCTTTCTTT
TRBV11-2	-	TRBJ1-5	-	CASSLDGAAGPQHF	TGTGCCAGCAGCTTAGATGGGGCAGCCGGACCCCAGCATTTT
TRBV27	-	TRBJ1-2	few	CASSLFPSGEGYTF	TGTGCCAGCAGTTTATTCCCCTCGGGGGAGGGCTACACCTTC
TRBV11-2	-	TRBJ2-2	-	CASSFISRGGGELFF	TGTGCCAGCAGCTTTATATCCAGGGGCGGCGGGGAGCTGTTTTTT
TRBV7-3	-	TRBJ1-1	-	CASSLTGMNTEAFF	TGTGCCAGCAGCTTAACGGGCATGAACACTGAAGCTTTCTTT
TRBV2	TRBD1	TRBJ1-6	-	CASQLGTANSPLHF	TGTGCCAGCCAGCTGGGGACAGCAAATTCACCCCTCCACTTT